The next 16 T cell receptor beta chains were all read from a single sample in a study of identical twins. Via MiXCR, TCRdb re-called the 5' RACE reads, giving one row per CDR3 protein. The sample has around 960,000 distinct CDR3 sequences, about 12% seen once. The data were also submitted as part of a second study, on yellow fever vaccine responses in identical twins.

The specimen sequenced was PBMCs. The receptors stem from a woman under 30 in good health.

The rearrangement links TRBV7-3 to TRBJ2-2, with a possible D match to TRBD2 (6 bases). Germline V lookup: CDR1 SGHTA, CDR2 FQGTGA. V lost 1 base and J lost 7, with 13 bases in between. The CDR3 consists of 15 residues. The CDR3 nucleotides read TGTGCCAGCAGCTTAATAGCGGCGACAGTCGGGGAGCTGTTTTTT. It encodes CASSLIAATVGELFF. The full variable domain, its missing parts supplied by reference TRBV7-3 and TRBJ2-2, is GAGVSQTPSNKVTEKGKYVELRCDPISGHTALYWYRQSLGQGPEFLIYFQGTGAADDSGLPNDRFFAVRPEGSVSTLKIQRTERGDSAVYLCASSLIAATVGELFFGEGSRLTVL.

This clonotype has ten or more counts. The CDR3 DNA reads as TGTGCCAGCAGCCCGGACAGGGGTTACACAGATACGCAGTATTTT. It encodes CASSPDRGYTDTQYF. The chain employs TRBV3-1 and TRBJ2-3; 9 nucleotides align to TRBD1. The CDR3 extends over 15 amino acids. Germline CDR1 reads LGHDT; CDR2 reads YNNKEL (reference sequence). The ends lost 4 bases at V and 2 bases at J; junction bases unmatched: 4.

This clonotype was detected only a few times. The rearrangement uses TRBV25-1 and TRBJ2-7; D might be TRBD1 or TRBD2, each matching 6 bases. Trimming took 10 bases from V and 1 from J, leaving 14 bases between them. The CDR3 runs 13 residues. The germline V gene has CDR1 MGHDK and CDR2 SYGVNS. CDR3 loop: CATRGGVSYEQYV. The CDR3 DNA follows: TGTGCCACCAGGGGCGGGGTTTCCTACGAGCAGTACGTC.

The V gene is TRBV7-9, the J gene TRBJ2-3, with 8 bases lining up with TRBD1. Germline V CDR1 and CDR2: SEHNR, FQNEAQ (reference sequence). CDR3 length equals 15 residues. The trim removed 3 bases at V and 2 bases at J, leaving 4 bases unmatched. CDR3 amino acids: CASSFRDRFTDTQYF. CDR3 bases: TGTGCCAGCAGCTTCCGGGACAGGTTCACAGATACGCAGTATTTT.

This clonotype was seen more than once but under ten times. The chain uses TRBV2 and TRBJ1-2; weak D call: TRBD1 (6 bases). Germline-derived CDR1 and CDR2 are SNHLY and FYNNEI. CDR3 length equals 15 residues. With 2 bases removed from V and 5 bases from J, the gap between germline ends came to 15 bases. The CDR3 sequence: CASSEIEGVGYGYTF. The DNA for the CDR3 is TGTGCCAGCAGTGAAATCGAGGGGGTCGGTTATGGCTACACCTTC.

This clonotype occurred a few times. V is TRBV12-3 or TRBV12-4 and J is TRBJ2-7; TRBD1 matches 11 bases. CDR3 length: 15 amino acids. V lost 5 bases and J lost 6; bases outside the gene matches: 9. The CDR3 coding sequence is TGTGCCAGCAGTCCCCCCGGGACAGGGGGTTCCGAGCAGTACTTC. This gives the protein CASSPPGTGGSEQYF.

This clonotype has a handful of counts. V and J are TRBV15 and TRBJ2-1, with a weak D call TRBD2 (7 bases). Trimming took off 6 bases at V and 7 bases at J, with 16 bases between the two ends. CDR3 length: 14 amino acids. Germline assignment: CDR1 LNHNV and CDR2 YYDKDF (reference sequence). The CDR3 loop reads CATRRGGLNNEQFF. DNA for the CDR3: TGTGCCACCAGAAGGGGGGGGTTGAATAATGAGCAGTTCTTC.

This clonotype was recorded at least ten times. V usage is TRBV12-3 or TRBV12-4 and J usage is TRBJ1-5, with D perhaps TRBD1 (5 bases). The CDR3 has 13 residues. V was pared by 6 bases and J by 4 bases, with 10 bases between. For the CDR3, the DNA is TGTGCCAGCAGCTGGGGACTGAATCAGCCCCAGCATTTT. It is translated as CASSWGLNQPQHF.

The rearrangement joins TRBV27 to TRBJ1-4; D perhaps matches TRBD1 (6 bases). Trimming shortened V by 3 bases and J by 5 bases, and 10 bases separated the two germline ends. The germline V gene encodes CDR1 MNHEY and CDR2 SMNVEV (reference sequence). The CDR3 extends over 14 amino acids. CDR3 region: CASSFGQLNEKLFF. For the CDR3, the DNA is TGTGCCAGCAGTTTTGGACAGCTAAATGAAAAACTGTTTTTT.

V and J are TRBV5-6 and TRBJ2-7; 7 bases line up with TRBD1. Germline CDR1 SGHDT, CDR2 YYEEEE. There are 15 residues in the CDR3. The V and J ends lost 0 bases and 4 bases, in that order; junction bases with no gene match: 7. The CDR3, as DNA: TGTGCCAGCAGCTTGGCCACTACAGGGGTTTACGAGCAGTACGTC. This sequence encodes CASSLATTGVYEQYV.

This clonotype was observed a few times. The chain's CDR3 is CASSLQPGDETQYF. For the CDR3, the DNA is TGCGCCAGCAGCTTGCAGCCGGGGGATGAGACCCAGTACTTC. The V and J genes are TRBV5-1 and TRBJ2-5; D might be TRBD2 (6 bases). The V gene's germline CDR1 is SGHRS and CDR2 YFSETQ. V lost 1 base, J lost 5 bases, and 12 bases lay in between. CDR3 length: 14 amino acids.

This clonotype was picked up many times. The chain couples TRBV5-1 to TRBJ1-2; D is uncertain. Germline V lookup: CDR1 SGHRS, CDR2 YFSETQ. The CDR3 extends over 14 amino acids. Trimming removed 9 bases from V and 2 bases from J, with 17 bases in between. Written as DNA, the CDR3 is TGCGCCACGCAGAACTCCCCCGGGAACTATGGCTACACCTTC. This gives the protein CATQNSPGNYGYTF.

This clonotype was seen a few times. V is TRBV7-9 and J is TRBJ2-3; no firm D call. The CDR3 length is 15 residues. Trimming took 5 bases from V and 7 from J, leaving 19 bases between them. CDR1 and CDR2 from the germline V gene are SEHNR and FQNEAQ (reference sequence). CDR3 loop: CASSRTNPPLHTQYF. The CDR3 DNA reads as TGTGCCAGCAGCCGTACTAACCCCCCCTTGCATACGCAGTATTTT.

The genes are TRBV10-3 and TRBJ2-7; 7 bases match TRBD2. Germline V gene sequence: CDR1 ENHRY, CDR2 SYGVKD. V lost 3 bases to trimming and J lost 5 bases; unmatched junction nucleotides: 7. The CDR3 loop spans 14 amino acids. CDR3 bases: TGTGCCATCAGTGAAGGTGGGAGGGCCCACGAGCAGTACTTC. Residues: CAISEGGRAHEQYF.

In this sample, this clonotype turned up a few times. The chain carries TRBV29-1 and TRBJ2-3; 12 nucleotides align to TRBD2. CDR1 is SQVTM and CDR2 is ANQGSEA in the germline V gene. V trimming: 3 bases; J trimming: 6 bases; junction bases outside the gene matches: 4. The CDR3 length is 14 residues. CDR3 in amino acids: CSVEASGGADTQYF. The CDR3 region has the DNA TGCAGCGTTGAGGCTAGCGGGGGGGCGGATACGCAGTATTTT.

V usage is TRBV27 and J usage is TRBJ2-7; perhaps D is TRBD1 or TRBD2 (5 bases each). CDR1 is MNHEY, CDR2 SMNVEV, per germline (reference sequence). This CDR3 contains 12 residues. Between the trimmed V and J ends, which lost 7 bases and 5 bases, there was a span of 12 bases. The chain's CDR3 is CASKSGSHEQYV. DNA for the CDR3: TGTGCCAGCAAATCAGGGAGCCACGAGCAGTACGTC.